These 17 T cell receptor beta chains share one sample of origin, sequenced in a study of T cell changes during pregnancy in multiple sclerosis. Produced via immunoSEQ multiplex PCR; TCRdb's table is partial and in-frame only. The sample includes about 54,000 clones, 91% of them seen just once. Sequenced here: peripheral blood, sampled after pregnancy. These TCRs come from a female donor in good health, enrolled as a control in a pregnancy study.

The chain has TRBV28 and TRBJ1-1; D uncertain. V was shortened by 7 bases and J by 7 bases, with 13 bases between the two germline ends. The CDR3 has 12 amino acids. Germline V lookup: CDR1 MDHEN, CDR2 SYDVKM. This CDR3 reads CASKTGLLEAFF. The CDR3 DNA sequence: TGTGCCAGCAAAACGGGTCTCCTTGAAGCTTTCTTT.

This CDR3 reads CASSHQQGRYEQYF. CDR3 in DNA: TGTGCCAGCAGCCATCAACAGGGGCGCTACGAGCAGTACTTC. V gene TRBV5-6 combines with J gene TRBJ2-7; 7 bases agree with TRBD1. Per germline, CDR1 SGHDT and CDR2 YYEEEE. V gave up 4 bases and J gave up 3 bases; unmatched junction bases: 7. The CDR3 is 14 amino acids.

The chain combines TRBV6-1 with TRBJ2-7; a possible D gene is TRBD1 (6 bases). V gave up 3 bases and J gave up 7 bases, with 16 bases separating them. Germline V gene data show CDR1 as MNHNS and CDR2 as SASEGT. CDR3 length: 14 amino acids. CDR3 DNA sequence: TGTGCCAGCAGTGATATCGGCAGGGGCCGGGAGCAGTACTTC. Protein sequence: CASSDIGRGREQYF.

This chain uses TRBV6-5 with TRBJ1-2, with 8 bases lining up with TRBD1. The V gene end was trimmed by 2 bases and the J gene end by 6 bases; junction bases not matched to a gene: 11. The CDR3 contains 16 residues. Germline lookup yields CDR1 MNHEY and CDR2 SVGAGI. This CDR3 reads CASSYTGQGLSDGYTF. CDR3 in DNA: TGTGCCAGCAGTTACACCGGACAGGGCCTTTCGGATGGCTACACCTTC.

The chain carries TRBV4-3 and TRBJ2-6; D is possibly TRBD1 (6 bases). CDR1 LGHNA and CDR2 YSLEER come from the germline V gene. The length of the CDR3 is 16 residues. V lost 0 bases and J 3 bases, leaving 9 bases between the germline ends. The CDR3 sequence: CASSQDQGSGANVLTF. The CDR3 nucleotides are TGCGCCAGCAGCCAAGACCAGGGGAGTGGGGCCAACGTCCTGACTTTC.

The gene calls are TRBV11-1 and TRBJ2-1, with TRBD1 matching over 8 bases. CDR1 and CDR2 (germline): SGHAT, FQDESV (reference sequence). The CDR3 is 15 amino acids. The trim removed 4 bases at V and 3 bases at J, leaving 5 bases unmatched. The DNA for the CDR3 is TGTGCCAGCAGCTCCTCGGGACAGGACTACAATGAGCAGTTCTTC. This encodes CASSSSGQDYNEQFF.

The chain combines TRBV19 with TRBJ2-6; 7 positions agree with TRBD2. The CDR3 sequence is 16 residues long. V was pared by 7 bases and J by 3 bases, with 9 bases of the junction left unmatched. In germline, CDR1 is LNHDA, CDR2 SQIVND (reference sequence). CDR3: CASTSLGGYGANVLTF. The CDR3 DNA follows: TGTGCCAGTACTTCCCTCGGGGGGTATGGGGCCAACGTCCTGACTTTC.

The gene calls are TRBV7-9 and TRBJ1-2; possible D gene TRBD1, 6 bases. This CDR3 has 15 amino acids. The V gene's germline CDR1 is SEHNR and CDR2 FQNEAQ (reference sequence). Trimming pared 5 bases from V and 8 bases from J, leaving 21 bases between. The DNA for the CDR3 is TGTGCCAGCAGCCCAAGAGGGGGAAATGGCGTCGGCTACACCTTC. It is translated as CASSPRGGNGVGYTF.

Here the CDR3 reads CATSRPTDRIKGEQYF. The DNA for the CDR3 is TGTGCCACCAGCAGACCTACTGACAGGATCAAAGGGGAGCAGTACTTC. V and J are TRBV15 and TRBJ2-7; D possibly corresponds to TRBD1 (6 bases). V lost 2 bases to trimming and J lost 7 bases, with 21 bases between them. This CDR3 spans 16 amino acids. Germline lookup yields CDR1 LNHNV and CDR2 YYDKDF (reference sequence).

This sequence joins TRBV7-9 and TRBJ1-2; D unclear. V was clipped by 6 bases and J by 4 bases, with 18 bases between them. CDR1 is SEHNR and CDR2 is FQNEAQ in the germline V gene (reference sequence). This CDR3 has 15 residues. The chain's CDR3 is CASSPGEGQIYGYTF. Written as DNA, the CDR3 is TGTGCCAGCAGTCCCGGGGAGGGTCAAATCTATGGCTACACCTTC.

The genes are TRBV7-9 and TRBJ1-2; 7 bases agree with TRBD1. Germline V gene sequence: CDR1 SEHNR, CDR2 FQNEAQ (reference sequence). This CDR3 comprises 14 residues. The J segment lost 2 bases and the V segment lost 5 bases, leaving 5 bases of the junction unmatched. In nucleotides, the CDR3 is TGTGCCAGCAGCCCCGGGGGACAGAACTATGGCTACACCTTC. Translating gives CASSPGGQNYGYTF.

The chain links TRBV5-1 to TRBJ1-1; D may be TRBD1 (6 bases). This CDR3 contains 14 residues. Per germline, CDR1 SGHRS and CDR2 YFSETQ. V gave up 0 bases and J gave up 7 bases, with 13 bases separating them. The DNA for the CDR3 is TGCGCCAGCAGCTTGGCCACAGGGTATGGTGAAGCTTTCTTT. This codes for CASSLATGYGEAFF.

The chain is built from TRBV29-1 and TRBJ2-2; D might be TRBD1 (5 bases). Germline V lookup: CDR1 SQVTM, CDR2 ANQGSEA. Trimming took 4 bases from V and 2 from J, leaving 8 bases between them. This CDR3 region has 13 residues. CDR3 nucleotide sequence: TGCAGCGTTGGACAGCTTAACACCGGGGAGCTGTTTTTT. As protein: CSVGQLNTGELFF.

The chain combines TRBV19 with TRBJ1-1; weak D call: TRBD1 (6 bases). The CDR3 covers 13 residues. CDR1 is LNHDA, CDR2 SQIVND, per germline (reference sequence). V lost 7 bases, J lost 10 bases, and 19 bases lay in between. Here the CDR3 DNA reads TGTGCCAGTACTCCCCCCCCCGGGGGGCGAGCTTTCTTT. Its protein is CASTPPPGGRAFF.

This sequence joins TRBV7-9 and TRBJ1-5, with D possibly TRBD1 on 5 matching bases. This CDR3 is 15 amino acids long. Germline V CDR1 and CDR2: SEHNR, FQNEAQ (reference sequence). The V gene lost 1 base and the J gene lost 0 bases, with 7 bases spanning the gap. The CDR3 bases are TGTGCCAGCAGCTTAGGGGGGGATAGCAATCAGCCCCAGCATTTT. Residues: CASSLGGDSNQPQHF.

In DNA form, the CDR3 reads TGTGCCAGCAGCGTTGAAGGGGGACGCTCTGGGGCCAACGTCCTGACTTTC. Its protein product is CASSVEGGRSGANVLTF. The chain combines TRBV9 with TRBJ2-6; D might be TRBD1 (6 bases). V gave up 2 bases and J gave up 0 bases, with 12 bases separating them. CDR3 length equals 17 residues. Germline CDR1 reads SGDLS; CDR2 reads YYNGEE.

The chain uses TRBV28 and TRBJ1-2; D might be TRBD1 (6 bases). The CDR3 covers 16 residues. V was clipped by 2 bases and J by 4 bases, with 17 bases between them. CDR1 MDHEN and CDR2 SYDVKM come from the germline V gene. In nucleotides, the CDR3 is TGTGCCAGCAGTTTAACGTCGACAGGCACAGTCTATGGCTACACCTTC. Amino acids: CASSLTSTGTVYGYTF.